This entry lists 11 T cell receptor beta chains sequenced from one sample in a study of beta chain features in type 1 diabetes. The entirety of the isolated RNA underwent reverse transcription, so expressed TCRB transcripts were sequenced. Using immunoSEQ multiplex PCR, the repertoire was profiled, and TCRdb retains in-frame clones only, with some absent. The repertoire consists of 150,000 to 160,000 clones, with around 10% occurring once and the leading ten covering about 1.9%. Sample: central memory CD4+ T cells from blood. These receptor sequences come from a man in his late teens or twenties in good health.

The CDR3 sequence is CASSLRGQGGNTEAFF. The CDR3 DNA reads as TGTGCCAGCAGCTTAAGAGGGCAGGGAGGTAACACTGAAGCTTTCTTT. The V and J genes are TRBV11-2 and TRBJ1-1; tentatively, D is TRBD1 (5 bases). This CDR3 spans 16 amino acids. Germline V CDR1 and CDR2: SGHAT, FQNNGV. V lost 2 bases and J 2 bases, leaving 15 bases between the germline ends.

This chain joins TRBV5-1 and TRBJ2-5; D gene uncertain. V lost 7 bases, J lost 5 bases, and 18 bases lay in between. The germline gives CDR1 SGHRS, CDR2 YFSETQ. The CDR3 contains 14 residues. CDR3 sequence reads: CASDEVSGRETQYF. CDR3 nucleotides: TGCGCCAGCGATGAGGTCTCCGGACGGGAGACCCAGTACTTC.

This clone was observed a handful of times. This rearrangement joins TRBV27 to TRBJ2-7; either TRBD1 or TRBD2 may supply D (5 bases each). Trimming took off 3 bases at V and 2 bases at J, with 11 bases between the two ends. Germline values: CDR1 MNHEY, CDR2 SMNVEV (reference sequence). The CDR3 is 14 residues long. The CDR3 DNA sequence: TGTGCCAGCAGTTTGGGGCCGGGGCCCTACGAGCAGTACTTC. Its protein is CASSLGPGPYEQYF.

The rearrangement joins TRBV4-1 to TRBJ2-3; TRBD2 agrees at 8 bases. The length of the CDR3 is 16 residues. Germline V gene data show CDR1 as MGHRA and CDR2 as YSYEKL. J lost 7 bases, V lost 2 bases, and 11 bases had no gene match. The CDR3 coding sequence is TGCGCCAGCAGCCAATTGGGCGCGGGGGGCCGGAATACGCAGTATTTT. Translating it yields CASSQLGAGGRNTQYF.

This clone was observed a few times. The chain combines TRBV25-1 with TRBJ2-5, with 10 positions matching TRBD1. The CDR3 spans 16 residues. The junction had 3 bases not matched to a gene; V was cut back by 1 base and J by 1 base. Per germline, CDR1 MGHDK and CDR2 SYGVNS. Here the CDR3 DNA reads TGTGCCAGCAGTGAATCGGGGACAGGGGTCCAAGAGACCCAGTACTTC. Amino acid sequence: CASSESGTGVQETQYF.

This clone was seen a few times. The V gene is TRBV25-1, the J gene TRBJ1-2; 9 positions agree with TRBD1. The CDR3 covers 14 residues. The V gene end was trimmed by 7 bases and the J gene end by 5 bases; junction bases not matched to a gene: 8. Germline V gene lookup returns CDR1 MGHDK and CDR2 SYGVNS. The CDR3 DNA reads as TGTGCCAGCACCCCCGGGACAGGGAGATATGGCTACACCTTC. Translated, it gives CASTPGTGRYGYTF.

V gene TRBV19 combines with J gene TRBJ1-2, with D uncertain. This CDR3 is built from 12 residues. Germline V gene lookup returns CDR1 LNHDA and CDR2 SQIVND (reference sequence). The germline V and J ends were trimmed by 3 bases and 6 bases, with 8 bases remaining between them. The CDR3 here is CASSITADGYTF. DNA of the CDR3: TGTGCCAGTAGTATCACGGCGGATGGCTACACCTTC.

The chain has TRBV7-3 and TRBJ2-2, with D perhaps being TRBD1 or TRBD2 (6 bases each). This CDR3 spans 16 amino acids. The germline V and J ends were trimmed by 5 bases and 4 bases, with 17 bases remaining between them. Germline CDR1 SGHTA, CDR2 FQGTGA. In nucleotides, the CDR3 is TGTGCCAGCAGCCAAGAGGGCGGGACAAGCACCGGGGAGCTGTTTTTT. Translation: CASSQEGGTSTGELFF.

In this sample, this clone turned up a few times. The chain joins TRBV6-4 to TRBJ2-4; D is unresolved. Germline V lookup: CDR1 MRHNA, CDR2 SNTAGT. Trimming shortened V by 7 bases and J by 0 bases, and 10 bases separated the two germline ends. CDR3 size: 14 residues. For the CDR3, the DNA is TGTGCCAGCATCGTCGGTCTAGCCAAAAACATTCAGTACTTC. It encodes CASIVGLAKNIQYF.

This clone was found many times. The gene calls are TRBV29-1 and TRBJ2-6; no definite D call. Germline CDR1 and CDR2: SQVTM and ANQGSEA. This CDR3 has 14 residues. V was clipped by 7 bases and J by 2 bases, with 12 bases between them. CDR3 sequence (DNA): TGCAGCGCGAGGATCCAGACTGGGGCCAACGTCCTGACTTTC. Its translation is CSARIQTGANVLTF.

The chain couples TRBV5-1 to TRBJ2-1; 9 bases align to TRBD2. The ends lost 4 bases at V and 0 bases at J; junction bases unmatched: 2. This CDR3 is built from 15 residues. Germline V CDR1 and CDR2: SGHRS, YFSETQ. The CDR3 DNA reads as TGCGCCAGCAGCGGTAGCGGGAGCTCCTACAATGAGCAGTTCTTC. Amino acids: CASSGSGSSYNEQFF. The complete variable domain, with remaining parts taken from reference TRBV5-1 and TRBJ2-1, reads KAGVTQTPRYLIKTRGQQVTLSCSPISGHRSVSWYQQTPGQGLQFLFEYFSETQRNKGNFPGRFSGRQFSNSRSEMNVSTLELGDSALYLCASSGSGSSYNEQFFGPGTRLTVL.